The rows below give T cell receptor beta chains drawn from one sample of a study of T cells in localized non-small cell lung cancer. Produced via immunoSEQ multiplex PCR; TCRdb's table is partial and in-frame only. Of 30,000 to 40,000 clones listed, around 80% are singletons. This material consisted of peripheral blood, taken before any cancer treatment. The receptors were gathered from a male donor aged 60 or over with stage II squamous cell lung carcinoma. Both conserved end residues are part of each CDR3. Fields, in order: CDR3 length, D gene, J gene, clone size, V gene, CDR3 protein, CDR3 DNA. The D gene is left open where the match is weak. Part of the rows lack a size; the others show once, few, many or a class for expanded clones.

15 TRBD1 TRBJ2-7 - TRBV25-1 CASSEWGQGAYEQYF TGTGCCAGCAGTGAATGGGGACAGGGGGCCTACGAGCAGTACTTC
13 TRBD1 TRBJ1-2 few TRBV27 CASSGTGDYGYTF TGTGCCAGCAGCGGGACAGGCGACTATGGCTACACCTTC
16 - TRBJ2-2 - TRBV5-1 CASSLVTSHEVGELFF TGCGCCAGCAGCTTGGTTACTAGCCACGAGGTCGGGGAGCTGTTTTTT
11 - TRBJ2-2 - TRBV5-4 CASSLGRELFF TGTGCCAGCAGCTTGGGCCGGGAGCTGTTTTTT
13 - TRBJ1-1 - TRBV2 CASRTSRGTEAFF TGTGCCAGCAGGACAAGCAGGGGCACTGAAGCTTTCTTT
13 - TRBJ1-2 - TRBV7-2 CASSPIMNEGYTF TGTGCCAGCAGCCCCATAATGAACGAAGGCTACACCTTC
13 - TRBJ1-6 - TRBV19 CASRGDAGSPLHF TGTGCCAGTAGGGGGGACGCGGGTTCACCCCTCCACTTT
12 TRBD1 TRBJ1-4 - TRBV6-5 CASRGTGEKLFF TGTGCCAGCAGGGGGACAGGGGAAAAACTGTTTTTT
12 - TRBJ2-1 - TRBV7-6 CASSSTVNEQFF TGTGCCAGCAGCTCAACAGTTAATGAGCAGTTCTTC
15 - TRBJ2-1 - TRBV9 CASKEGPKAGNEQFF TGTGCCAGCAAGGAGGGGCCCAAAGCAGGCAATGAGCAGTTCTTC
14 - TRBJ2-6 few TRBV5-1 CASSFRSGANVLTF TGCGCCAGCAGCTTCCGCTCTGGGGCCAACGTCCTGACTTTC